The 19 T cell receptor beta chains given below trace back to one sample, sequenced in a study of PD-1 blockade in mismatch repair-deficient tumors. Assay: immunoSEQ multiplex PCR; the TCRdb copy retains only in-frame clones and omits some. The profile shows roughly 14,000 clones, more than 85% of them singletons. The time point here: roughly 10-day in vitro stimulation with candidate neoantigen peptide 6. These receptors lack a known antigen. The sequenced sample was cells cultured in vitro, obtained from a patient treated with pembrolizumab. The receptor source for this set is an adult with mismatch repair-deficient cancer.

This chain joins TRBV11-3 and TRBJ2-7; 7 nucleotides line up with TRBD1. CDR1 is SGHNT and CDR2 is YENEEA in the germline V gene. The CDR3 consists of 15 residues. Unmatched junction bases numbered 11, after V lost 5 bases and J lost 4 bases. CDR3 DNA: TGTGCCAGCAGCCCCCGACAGGGTGTCTGGTACGAGCAGTACTTC. Amino acids: CASSPRQGVWYEQYF.

This clone was seen a few times. The CDR3 is CASTHQGLAGQETQYF. Written as DNA, the CDR3 is TGTGCCAGCACCCACCAGGGACTAGCGGGACAAGAGACCCAGTACTTC. The gene calls are TRBV11-2 and TRBJ2-5, with TRBD2 matching 13 bases. This CDR3 has 16 residues. Germline V CDR1 and CDR2: SGHAT, FQNNGV. With V trimmed by 7 bases and J by 2 bases, 7 bases remained unmatched.

In regard to this clone: The same CDR3 also results from other DNA sequences found in this sample. V gene TRBV27 combines with J gene TRBJ1-1; 9 bases are a match to TRBD1. Trimming removed 4 bases from V and 3 bases from J; junction bases left unmatched: 0. The CDR3 totals 13 residues. Germline CDR1 MNHEY, CDR2 SMNVEV (reference sequence). The CDR3 sequence is CASSWTGDTEAFF. The CDR3 bases are TGTGCCAGCAGTTGGACAGGGGACACTGAAGCTTTCTTT.

J is TRBJ2-7 and V is TRBV10-3; maybe TRBD1 (6 bases). This CDR3 contains 14 residues. V was shortened by 2 bases and J by 0 bases, with 8 bases between the two germline ends. Per germline, CDR1 ENHRY and CDR2 SYGVKD. In nucleotides, the CDR3 is TGTGCCATCAGTGAGGCAGGGGCCTCCTACGAGCAGTACTTC. Encoded protein: CAISEAGASYEQYF.

This clone appeared a few times. The V call is TRBV5-1, the J call TRBJ2-7; 10 bases map to TRBD2. Trimming cost V 1 base and J 9 bases; bases outside gene matches: 13. The CDR3 is 16 residues long. Germline CDR1 reads SGHRS; CDR2 reads YFSETQ. In nucleotides, the CDR3 is TGCGCCAGCAGCTTGCAACTAGCGGGGCAGAAGATGGGGCAGTACTTC. It translates to CASSLQLAGQKMGQYF.

This chain joins TRBV19 and TRBJ2-5, with D perhaps TRBD2 (6 bases). The CDR3 length is 13 residues. CDR1 and CDR2 from the germline V gene are LNHDA and SQIVND (reference sequence). Between the trimmed V and J ends, which lost 7 bases and 4 bases, there was a span of 13 bases. CDR3 protein: CASTRTGGETQYF. DNA for the CDR3: TGTGCCAGTACCCGGACCGGGGGAGAGACCCAGTACTTC.

This chain links TRBV21-1 with TRBJ2-1; the table gives TRBD2 as D, unverified against the DNA. TRBV21-1 is labeled a pseudogene. This CDR3 has 21 amino acids. CDR3 in amino acids: CASSRRGILLAGGPTYNEQFF. CDR3 sequence (DNA): TGTGCCAGCAGCAGGCGGGGGATATTGCTAGCGGGAGGGCCCACCTACAATGAGCAGTTCTTC.

The chain employs TRBV6-5 and TRBJ2-1, with D unresolved. The CDR3 is 13 residues long. V lost 0 bases and J lost 4, with 4 bases in between. Germline lookup yields CDR1 MNHEY and CDR2 SVGAGI. The CDR3 region has the DNA TGTGCCAGCAGTTACTCCGGGTACAATGAGCAGTTCTTC. Amino acid sequence: CASSYSGYNEQFF.

The J gene is TRBJ2-2, the V gene TRBV6-1; TRBD2 aligns across 9 bases. CDR3 size: 16 residues. Trimming cost V 1 base and J 7 bases; bases outside gene matches: 7. From germline, CDR1 is MNHNS and CDR2 SASEGT. CDR3 bases: TGTGCCAGCAGTGAAGATCTAGCGGGGATTTACGGGGAGCTGTTTTTT. Its protein is CASSEDLAGIYGELFF.

The V gene is TRBV4-1, the J gene TRBJ2-1, with D unresolved. Germline values: CDR1 MGHRA, CDR2 YSYEKL. Trimming left V 1 base short and J 0 bases short, with 13 bases between. The CDR3 spans 17 residues. The CDR3 protein is CASSQASILSSYNEQFF. The CDR3 bases are TGCGCCAGCAGCCAAGCGTCTATCTTAAGCTCCTACAATGAGCAGTTCTTC.

This clone was picked up a small number of times. The rearrangement links TRBV10-1 to TRBJ2-7, with D possibly being TRBD2 (5 bases). Germline V CDR1 and CDR2: WNHNN, SYGVQD (reference sequence). Trimming left V 3 bases short and J 13 bases short, with 13 bases between. The CDR3 spans 11 residues. CDR3 residues: CASSDGRGGYF. The CDR3 region has the DNA TGCGCCAGCAGTGACGGTCGCGGAGGCTACTTC.

V and J are TRBV9 and TRBJ2-7; 7 bases line up with TRBD2. Germline values: CDR1 SGDLS, CDR2 YYNGEE. The trim removed 0 bases at V and 5 bases at J, leaving 8 bases unmatched. This CDR3 is built from 15 residues. CDR3 bases: TGTGCCAGCAGCGTAGCAGGCGGGAGTTATCACGAGCAGTACTTC. It codes for CASSVAGGSYHEQYF. The full variable domain, its missing parts supplied by reference TRBV9 and TRBJ2-7, is DSGVTQTPKHLITATGQRVTLRCSPRSGDLSVYWYQQSLDQGLQFLIQYYNGEERAKGNILERFSAQQFPDLHSELNLSSLELGDSALYFCASSVAGGSYHEQYFGPGTRLTVT.

This clone came up a few times. This chain joins TRBV6-6 and TRBJ2-1; the D gene is possibly TRBD2 (5 bases). From germline, CDR1 is MNHNY and CDR2 SVGAGI (reference sequence). The CDR3 is made up of 14 amino acids. V lost 10 bases and J lost 9, with 22 bases in between. CDR3 sequence (DNA): TGTGCCATCAACAATCCGGGGAAAATGGGTGAGCAGTTCTTC. Amino acids: CAINNPGKMGEQFF.

The V gene is TRBV12-5, the J gene TRBJ2-7; possibly TRBD2 for D (6 bases). CDR3 length: 17 residues. The germline V and J ends were trimmed by 1 base and 0 bases, with 16 bases remaining between them. Germline values: CDR1 LGHNT, CDR2 FRNRAP. The CDR3 nucleotides read TGTGCTAGTGGTTTGGCGTATTTCGGGAGAAACTCCTACGAGCAGTACTTC. It encodes CASGLAYFGRNSYEQYF.

V is TRBV7-2 and J is TRBJ1-2; D is possibly TRBD1 (5 bases). Germline V CDR1 and CDR2: SGHTA, FQGNSA. The CDR3 loop spans 13 amino acids. V lost 4 bases and J lost 7, with 13 bases in between. CDR3 region: CASSWGTVRGYTF. CDR3 nucleotide sequence: TGTGCCAGCAGCTGGGGGACTGTTCGTGGCTACACCTTC.

The chain uses TRBV29-1 and TRBJ2-3; unclear D gene. CDR1 and CDR2 (germline): SQVTM, ANQGSEA. This CDR3 spans 12 amino acids. V lost 3 bases and J 5 bases, leaving 9 bases between the germline ends. CDR3 loop: CSVELNRDTQYF. The CDR3 coding sequence is TGCAGCGTTGAGCTAAATAGAGATACGCAGTATTTT.

In nucleotides, the CDR3 is TGTGCCAGCTCACAAACAGGGTCACCAACTAATGAAAAACTGTTTTTT. Translation gives CASSQTGSPTNEKLFF. The chain uses TRBV18 and TRBJ1-4, with D perhaps TRBD1 (6 bases). Germline V gene lookup returns CDR1 KGHSH and CDR2 LQKENI. V was shortened by 4 bases and J by 0 bases, with 12 bases between the two germline ends. The CDR3 is 16 amino acids.

The rearrangement links TRBV4-2 to TRBJ2-3, with 11 bases aligning to TRBD2. Germline CDR1 reads LGHNA; CDR2 reads YNFKEQ. This CDR3 is built from 17 residues. With V trimmed by 2 bases and J by 0 bases, 4 bases remained unmatched. The CDR3 loop reads CASSQTGLADSTDTQYF. Here the CDR3 DNA reads TGTGCCAGCAGCCAAACGGGACTAGCGGACAGCACAGATACGCAGTATTTT.

About this clone: An end of the junction does not agree with germline; a read error may underlie this. The CDR3 protein is CASRQELAGRADTQYF. CDR3 DNA sequence: TGTGCCAGCCGCCAAGAACTAGCGGGACGCGCAGATACGCAGTATTTT. The chain has TRBV4-2 and TRBJ2-3, with TRBD2 identical over 10 bases. Looked up from germline, CDR1 is LGHNA and CDR2 is YNFKEQ. The CDR3 length is 16 residues.